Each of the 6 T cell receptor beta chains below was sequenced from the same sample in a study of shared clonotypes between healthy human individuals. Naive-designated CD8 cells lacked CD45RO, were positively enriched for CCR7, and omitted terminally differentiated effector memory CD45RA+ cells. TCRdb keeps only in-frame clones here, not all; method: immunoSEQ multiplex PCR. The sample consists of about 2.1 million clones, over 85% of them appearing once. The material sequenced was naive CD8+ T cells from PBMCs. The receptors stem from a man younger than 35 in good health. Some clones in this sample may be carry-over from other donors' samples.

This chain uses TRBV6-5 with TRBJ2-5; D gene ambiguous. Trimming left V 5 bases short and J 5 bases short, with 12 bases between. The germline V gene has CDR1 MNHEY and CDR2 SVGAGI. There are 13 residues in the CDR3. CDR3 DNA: TGTGCCAGCAGTCCAGCCCTGAGGGAGACCCAGTACTTC. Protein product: CASSPALRETQYF.

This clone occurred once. CDR3 amino acids: CASSLSSGTQKDEQFF. The CDR3 DNA reads as TGTGCCAGCAGTTTATCGTCCGGGACGCAAAAGGACGAGCAGTTCTTC. J is TRBJ2-1 and V is TRBV27, with D perhaps being TRBD1 or TRBD2 (5 bases each). The V end was cut by 0 bases, the J end by 10 bases, with 19 bases between. Germline CDR1 is MNHEY and CDR2 is SMNVEV (reference sequence). There are 16 residues in the CDR3.

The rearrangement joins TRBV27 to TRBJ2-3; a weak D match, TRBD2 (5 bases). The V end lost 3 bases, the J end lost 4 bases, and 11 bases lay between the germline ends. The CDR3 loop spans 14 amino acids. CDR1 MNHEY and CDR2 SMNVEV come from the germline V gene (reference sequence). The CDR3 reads CASSFGELSDTQYF. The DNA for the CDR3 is TGTGCCAGCAGTTTTGGGGAGTTGTCAGATACGCAGTATTTT.

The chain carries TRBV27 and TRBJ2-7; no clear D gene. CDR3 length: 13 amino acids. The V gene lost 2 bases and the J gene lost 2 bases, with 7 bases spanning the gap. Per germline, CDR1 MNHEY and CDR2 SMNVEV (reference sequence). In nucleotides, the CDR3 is TGTGCCAGCAGTTTAAAGCTGGCCTACGAGCAGTACTTC. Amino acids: CASSLKLAYEQYF.

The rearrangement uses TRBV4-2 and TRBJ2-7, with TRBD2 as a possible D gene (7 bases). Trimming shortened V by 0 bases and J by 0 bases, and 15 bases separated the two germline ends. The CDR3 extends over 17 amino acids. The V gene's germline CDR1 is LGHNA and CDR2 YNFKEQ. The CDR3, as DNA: TGTGCCAGCAGCCAAGATTTGGCGGGGGCTAGCTCCTACGAGCAGTACTTC. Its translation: CASSQDLAGASSYEQYF.

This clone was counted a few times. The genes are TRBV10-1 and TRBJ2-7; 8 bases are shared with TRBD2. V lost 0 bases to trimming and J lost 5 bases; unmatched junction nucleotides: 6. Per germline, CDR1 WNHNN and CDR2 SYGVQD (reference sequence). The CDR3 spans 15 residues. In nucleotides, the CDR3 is TGCGCCAGCAGTGAGTCAGGACTAGCTTTCCACGAGCAGTACTTC. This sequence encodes CASSESGLAFHEQYF.